The next 17 T cell receptor beta chains were all read from a single sample in a study of T cell changes during pregnancy in multiple sclerosis. Produced via immunoSEQ multiplex PCR; TCRdb's table is partial and in-frame only. The sample lists fewer than 60,000 clones; roughly 94% were seen once. The material sequenced was CD8+ T cells from peripheral blood mononuclear cells, taken in the first trimester of pregnancy. These receptor sequences come from a female donor with multiple sclerosis, enrolled in a pregnancy study.

V usage is TRBV2 and J usage is TRBJ2-1, with D perhaps matching TRBD1 (5 bases). The germline V gene has CDR1 SNHLY and CDR2 FYNNEI. V was cut by 2 bases and J by 8 bases, with 16 bases left in between. The length of the CDR3 is 15 residues. In DNA, the CDR3 is TGTGCCAGCAGTGAAACGGCAGGGTTGTGGTATGAGCAGTTCTTC. This sequence encodes CASSETAGLWYEQFF.

V usage is TRBV4-2 and J usage is TRBJ2-5; 8 bases match TRBD2. The CDR3 contains 18 residues. Germline CDR1 LGHNA, CDR2 YNFKEQ. Germline trimming cut 1 base from V and 0 bases from J; bases unmatched to any gene: 10. This CDR3 is CASSQGVASGRHQETQYF. The CDR3 coding sequence is TGTGCCAGCAGCCAAGGAGTGGCCAGCGGGAGACACCAAGAGACCCAGTACTTC.

This sequence joins TRBV7-9 and TRBJ2-1; 10 bases are a match to TRBD1. CDR1 is SEHNR, CDR2 FQNEAQ, per germline (reference sequence). The J segment lost 8 bases and the V segment lost 5 bases, leaving 6 bases of the junction unmatched. CDR3 size: 14 residues. CDR3 sequence: CASSPRQGAYEQFF. The DNA for the CDR3 is TGTGCCAGCAGCCCAAGACAGGGGGCATATGAGCAGTTCTTC.

This chain connects TRBV9 to TRBJ2-2; D is undetermined. Trimming took 4 bases from V and 3 from J, leaving 4 bases between them. This CDR3 is built from 12 residues. Germline CDR1 and CDR2: SGDLS and YYNGEE. The CDR3, as DNA: TGTGCCAGCAGCACGGACACCGGGGAGCTGTTTTTT. This encodes CASSTDTGELFF. The full variable domain, completed using reference TRBV9 and TRBJ2-2, is DSGVTQTPKHLITATGQRVTLRCSPRSGDLSVYWYQQSLDQGLQFLIQYYNGEERAKGNILERFSAQQFPDLHSELNLSSLELGDSALYFCASSTDTGELFFGEGSRLTVL.

The gene calls are TRBV5-6 and TRBJ2-1; TRBD2 aligns across 11 bases. The CDR3 is made up of 16 amino acids. The germline V gene has CDR1 SGHDT and CDR2 YYEEEE. The junction had 13 bases not matched to a gene; V was cut back by 7 bases and J by 7 bases. The DNA of the CDR3 is TGTGCCAGCGCATCTGGCGGGACTAGCGGCCCAAATGAGCAGTTCTTC. Its translation is CASASGGTSGPNEQFF.

This clone ranks as medium-sized. The chain carries TRBV10-3 and TRBJ2-1, with TRBD1 as a possible D gene (5 bases). CDR1 ENHRY and CDR2 SYGVKD come from the germline V gene. Trimming removed 4 bases at V and 3 bases at J, with 16 bases between. CDR3 length equals 16 residues. CDR3 amino acids: CAISGLGLIGYNEQFF. CDR3 nucleotides: TGTGCCATCAGTGGGTTGGGGCTTATCGGCTACAATGAGCAGTTCTTC.

This clone is judged large (0.1 to 1%). In the same sample, other DNA sequences code for this CDR3. The chain carries TRBV20-1 and TRBJ2-1; D unresolved. The CDR3 totals 11 residues. Germline V gives CDR1 DFQATT, CDR2 SNEGSKA (reference sequence). Trimming left V 1 base short and J 4 bases short, with 2 bases between. CDR3 residues: CSARVYNEQFF. The CDR3 DNA follows: TGCAGTGCTAGAGTATACAATGAGCAGTTCTTC.

The chain employs TRBV11-3 and TRBJ2-7, with D perhaps TRBD2 (6 bases). This CDR3 contains 13 residues. The germline CDR1 and CDR2 sequences are SGHNT and YENEEA. V was clipped by 3 bases and J by 5 bases, with 11 bases between them. The CDR3, as DNA: TGTGCCAGCAGCTTGGGTAGCGGTAACGAGCAGTACTTC. This gives the protein CASSLGSGNEQYF.

The chain links TRBV11-2 to TRBJ2-5, with 8 bases identical to TRBD2. V was pared by 9 bases and J by 1 base, with 16 bases of the junction left unmatched. Germline CDR1 reads SGHAT; CDR2 reads FQNNGV. The CDR3 runs to 17 residues. The CDR3 DNA is TGTGCCAGTCGAGGCTCGGAGGCTAGCGGGTTCCAAGAGACCCAGTACTTC. Translating it yields CASRGSEASGFQETQYF.

The V gene is TRBV7-9, the J gene TRBJ2-7; 11 bases align to TRBD1. In germline, CDR1 is SEHNR, CDR2 FQNEAQ (reference sequence). V lost 5 bases, J lost 3 bases, and 6 bases stayed unmatched. This CDR3 has 15 amino acids. This CDR3 is CASSRGQGANYEQYF. In DNA, the CDR3 is TGTGCCAGCAGCCGTGGACAGGGGGCGAACTACGAGCAGTACTTC. The whole variable domain, filled in from reference TRBV7-9 and TRBJ2-7, reads DTGVSQNPRHKITKRGQNVTFRCDPISEHNRLYWYRQTLGQGPEFLTYFQNEAQLEKSRLLSDRFSAERPKGSFSTLEIQRTEQGDSAMYLCASSRGQGANYEQYFGPGTRLTVT.

CDR3 nucleotides: TGCGCCAGCAAGGACGGACTGAATGAAAAACTGTTTTTT. It encodes CASKDGLNEKLFF. The chain couples TRBV5-1 to TRBJ1-4; D is undetermined. Trimming took off 6 bases at V and 5 bases at J, with 11 bases between the two ends. The CDR3 is 13 residues long. CDR1 is SGHRS and CDR2 is YFSETQ in the germline V gene. The full variable domain, its missing parts supplied by reference TRBV5-1 and TRBJ1-4, is KAGVTQTPRYLIKTRGQQVTLSCSPISGHRSVSWYQQTPGQGLQFLFEYFSETQRNKGNFPGRFSGRQFSNSRSEMNVSTLELGDSALYLCASKDGLNEKLFFGSGTQLSVL.

A single count supports this clone. The V and J genes are TRBV6-6 and TRBJ1-4, with D unresolved. The CDR3 is 14 residues long. Germline lookup yields CDR1 MNHNY and CDR2 SVGAGI (reference sequence). The V and J ends lost 7 bases and 1 base respectively, with 10 bases between them. For the CDR3, the DNA is TGTGCCAGCAACACCGGGAGAACTAATGAAAAACTGTTTTTT. Translation: CASNTGRTNEKLFF.

The V call is TRBV19, the J call TRBJ1-1; 8 nucleotides agree with TRBD1. The CDR3 sequence is 18 residues long. CDR1 LNHDA and CDR2 SQIVND come from the germline V gene (reference sequence). With V trimmed by 7 bases and J by 1 base, 17 bases remained unmatched. The CDR3 is CASNKRDRTTNRNTEAFF. CDR3 DNA sequence: TGTGCCAGTAATAAGAGGGACAGGACCACCAACCGGAACACTGAAGCTTTCTTT.

The V and J genes are TRBV10-3 and TRBJ2-7, with D uncertain. Per germline, CDR1 ENHRY and CDR2 SYGVKD. V lost 10 bases to trimming and J lost 1 base, with 14 bases between them. This CDR3 is built from 13 residues. CDR3 amino acids: CATRLVSSYEQYF. The DNA of the CDR3 is TGTGCCACCCGCCTAGTCTCGTCCTACGAGCAGTACTTC.

CDR3 sequence (DNA): TGTGCCAGCAGCTTAACCGGGGGGGAGAGGGACAATGAGCAGTTCTTC. Translated, it gives CASSLTGGERDNEQFF. The chain couples TRBV7-9 to TRBJ2-1, with 8 bases fitting TRBD2. V gave up 2 bases and J gave up 5 bases; unmatched junction bases: 8. The germline V gene has CDR1 SEHNR and CDR2 FQNEAQ (reference sequence). The CDR3 is made up of 16 amino acids.

V usage is TRBV27 and J usage is TRBJ2-1; 7 nucleotides match TRBD2. Germline CDR1 reads MNHEY; CDR2 reads SMNVEV (reference sequence). J gave up 6 bases and V 2 bases, and 10 bases lay outside the gene matches. This CDR3 has 16 amino acids. CDR3 sequence: CASSLPGGSFPNEQFF. Written as DNA, the CDR3 is TGTGCCAGCAGTTTACCCGGCGGGAGCTTCCCCAATGAGCAGTTCTTC.

The V and J genes are TRBV4-1 and TRBJ2-7, with 7 bases matching TRBD1. The CDR3 totals 14 residues. V lost 4 bases and J lost 4; bases outside the gene matches: 7. Germline CDR1 and CDR2: MGHRA and YSYEKL. CDR3 in amino acids: CASSPKQGSYEQYF. The CDR3 DNA reads as TGCGCCAGCAGCCCGAAACAGGGGTCATACGAGCAGTACTTC.